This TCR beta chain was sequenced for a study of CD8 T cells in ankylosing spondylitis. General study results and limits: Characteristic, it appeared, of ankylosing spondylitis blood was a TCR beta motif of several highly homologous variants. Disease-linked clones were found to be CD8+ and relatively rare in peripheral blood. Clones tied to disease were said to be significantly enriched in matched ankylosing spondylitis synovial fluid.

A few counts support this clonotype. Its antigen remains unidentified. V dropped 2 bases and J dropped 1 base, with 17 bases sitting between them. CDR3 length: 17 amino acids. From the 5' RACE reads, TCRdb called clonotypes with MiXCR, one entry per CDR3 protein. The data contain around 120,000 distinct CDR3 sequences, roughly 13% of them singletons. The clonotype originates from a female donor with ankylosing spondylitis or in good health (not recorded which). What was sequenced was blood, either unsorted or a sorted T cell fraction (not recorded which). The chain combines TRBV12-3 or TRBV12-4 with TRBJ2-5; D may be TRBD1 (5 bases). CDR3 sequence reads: CASSLLRPGNGQETQYF. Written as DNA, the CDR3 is TGTGCCAGCAGTTTACTACGACCAGGGAATGGCCAAGAGACCCAGTACTTC.